Listed below are T cell receptor beta chains from one sample, sequenced in a study of cytomegalovirus exposure and HLA in healthy donors. The data were produced by immunoSEQ multiplex PCR, yet TCRdb's version contains in-frame clones alone and is incomplete. The sample lists 93,000 or so clones; roughly 77% were seen once. The sample comprised PBMCs. The receptors originated from a woman between 18 and 30 years old in good health and CMV-seropositive. CDR3s include the opening cysteine and the closing phenylalanine or tryptophan. The order of the fields is V gene, D gene, J gene, clone size, CDR3 DNA, CDR3 protein. D genes are given only for firm matches. Where a row states a size, it is once, few, many or the class of an expanded clone; other rows omit it.

>TRBV7-2|TRBD2|TRBJ2-1|-
TGTGCCAGCAGCTTAGCGGGAGGACGGGAGGAGTTCTTC
CASSLAGGREEFF
>TRBV2|-|TRBJ2-5|-
TGTGCCAGCAGGGAGAATACGTACCAAGAGACCCAGTACTTC
CASRENTYQETQYF
>TRBV14|TRBD1|TRBJ2-7|few
TGTGCCAGCAGCCCTACCTGGGACAGGGGGCGGTACTTGACCTACGAGCAGTACTTC
CASSPTWDRGRYLTYEQYF
>TRBV2|TRBD2|TRBJ2-2|-
TGTGCCAGCAGTGACTCGCAACTAGCGGGACCACCCAAGGGTGAGCTGTTTTTT
CASSDSQLAGPPKGELFF
>TRBV7-9|-|TRBJ2-3|few
TGTGCCAGCAGCCCACCCGAGGACAATTTTAGGTATTTT
CASSPPEDNFRYF
>TRBV29-1|-|TRBJ1-3|-
TGCAGCGTTGTGGAGGGTCGATCTGGAAACACCATATATTTT
CSVVEGRSGNTIYF
>TRBV7-8|TRBD1|TRBJ1-3|-
TGTGCCAGCAGCTTAAAACCCCCGACAGGGGTCTTCTCTGGAAACACCATATATTTT
CASSLKPPTGVFSGNTIYF
>TRBV7-9|TRBD2|TRBJ2-1|-
TGTGCCAGCAGGGTGGCGGGGGGTTTGTACAATGAGCAGTTCTTC
CASRVAGGLYNEQFF
>TRBV9|-|TRBJ2-1|-
TGTGCCAGCAGCCTGGCAGGGTACAATGAGCAGTTCTTC
CASSLAGYNEQFF
>TRBV18|TRBD2|TRBJ2-1|-
TGTGCCAGCTCACTAGCGGGGAATGAGCAGTTCTTC
CASSLAGNEQFF
>TRBV13|-|TRBJ1-4|-
TGTGCCAGCAGCTTTTTTGGGGGGAATGAAAAACTGTTTTTT
CASSFFGGNEKLFF
>TRBV7-3|-|TRBJ2-3|-
TGTGCCAGCAGCTCAGGAGGGGAAGATACGCAGTATTTT
CASSSGGEDTQYF
>TRBV6-4|-|TRBJ1-1|once
TGTGCCAGCAGTGCACAGAGGAACACTGAAGCTTTCTTT
CASSAQRNTEAFF
>TRBV6-6|-|TRBJ2-7|-
TGTGCCAGCAGCTCCCCCACAGGCAGCTCCTACGAGCAGTACTTC
CASSSPTGSSYEQYF
>TRBV18|TRBD1|TRBJ2-7|-
TGTGCCAGCTCACCCCTACAGGGGACCTCCTACGAGCAGTACTTC
CASSPLQGTSYEQYF
>TRBV19|TRBD2|TRBJ2-1|few
TGTGCCAGTACCCAGGCGACTAGCGGGGGTCCCTACAATGAGCAGTTCTTC
CASTQATSGGPYNEQFF
>TRBV5-1|-|TRBJ1-3|-
TGCGCCAGTCATGGGGGGAACACCATATATTTT
CASHGGNTIYF
>TRBV5-1|-|TRBJ1-2|-
TGCGCCAGCAGCTTGGTCCGGACCGGACTATACTATGGCTACACCTTC
CASSLVRTGLYYGYTF
>TRBV7-2|-|TRBJ2-7|-
TGTGCCAGCAGCCACGGACAGCCACTTGAGCAGTACTTC
CASSHGQPLEQYF
>TRBV2|-|TRBJ2-2|-
TGTGCCAGTCAGGGGCCCGGGGAGCTGTTTTTT
CASQGPGELFF
>TRBV2|-|TRBJ2-4|-
TGTGCCAGCAGTTACAGAACCAAAAACATTCAGTACTTC
CASSYRTKNIQYF
>TRBV7-3|TRBD2|TRBJ2-3|-
TGTGCCAGCAGCTTAGGCGGGAGGATGACAGATACGCAGTATTTT
CASSLGGRMTDTQYF
>TRBV10-1|-|TRBJ2-1|-
TGCGCCAGCAGTGAGTCGAGGGGGTATAGTGAGCAGTTCTTC
CASSESRGYSEQFF
>TRBV10-3|TRBD2|TRBJ2-1|-
TGTGCCATCACAAGCGGGGAGCCCAATGAGCAGTTCTTC
CAITSGEPNEQFF
>TRBV5-8|TRBD1|TRBJ1-2|-
TGTGCCAGCAGCCGAGACAGGGGATTCTATGGCTACACCTTC
CASSRDRGFYGYTF
>TRBV27|-|TRBJ2-7|-
TGTGCCAGCAGTTTCGCAGGGCACTACGAGCAGTACTTC
CASSFAGHYEQYF
>TRBV10-3|-|TRBJ2-7|few
TGTGCCATCTCTCCGGGAGCGCTCTACGAGCAGTACTTC
CAISPGALYEQYF
>TRBV19|TRBD1|TRBJ1-5|-
TGTGCCAGTAGTCCTAGGGGGCGCGGTAGCAATCAGCCCCAGCATTTT
CASSPRGRGSNQPQHF
>TRBV9|TRBD1|TRBJ2-3|-
TGTGCCAGCAGCGTCGGACAGGGTACAGATACGCAGTATTTT
CASSVGQGTDTQYF
>TRBV4-3|-|TRBJ2-7|-
TGCGCCAGCAGCCTCGCGGGCTCGCACTACGAGCAGTACTTC
CASSLAGSHYEQYF
>TRBV2|TRBD1|TRBJ1-4|-
TGTGCCTACAGGGGTCGGAAACTGTTTTTT
CAYRGRKLFF
>TRBV5-1|TRBD1|TRBJ1-1|-
TGCGCCAGCAGCTTGATGGGACAGGGGGCGAACACTGAAGCTTTCTTT
CASSLMGQGANTEAFF
>TRBV13|TRBD2|TRBJ2-5|few
TGTGCCAGCAGATTCGAAAGCGGGGGGGCCGGAGAGACCCAGTACTTC
CASRFESGGAGETQYF
>TRBV10-3|TRBD2|TRBJ2-7|once
TGTGCCATCAGCCCCGTCCTGGCGGGAGGCCCTTCCGAGCAGTACTTC
CAISPVLAGGPSEQYF
>TRBV30|-|TRBJ2-1|-
TGTGCCTGGAGTGCCTCTAATTTGAGGGGGTCAAGTGAGCAGTTCTTC
CAWSASNLRGSSEQFF
>TRBV29-1|TRBD1|TRBJ1-4|-
TGCAGCGTCAGCCCGACAGGGGCAACTAATGAAAAACTGTTTTTT
CSVSPTGATNEKLFF
>TRBV27|TRBD2|TRBJ2-1|-
TGTGCCAGCAGCCCTAGCGGGAGAAACAATGAGCAGTTCTTC
CASSPSGRNNEQFF
>TRBV30|-|TRBJ2-3|-
TGTGCCTGGAGCGCTCAAGGGAGGGATACGCAGTATTTT
CAWSAQGRDTQYF
>TRBV18|-|TRBJ2-5|-
TGTGCCAGCTCACCCGACCGCACGGGCCAAGAGACCCAGTACTTC
CASSPDRTGQETQYF
>TRBV10-2|-|TRBJ2-2|-
TGCGCCAGCAGTATGAGGGTGGGAGTCGGGGAGCTGTTTTTT
CASSMRVGVGELFF
>TRBV7-6|-|TRBJ1-1|-
TGTGCCAGCAGCTCACGACCGACAGCTAACACTGAAGCTTTCTTT
CASSSRPTANTEAFF
>TRBV15|TRBD2|TRBJ2-1|-
TGTGCCACCAGCATCAGTCCTCCGGGACTAGCTAATGAGCAGTTCTTC
CATSISPPGLANEQFF
>TRBV4-1|-|TRBJ2-1|-
TGCGCCAGCAGCCAAGCCCCCGGGGGGCGGAATGAGCAGTTCTTC
CASSQAPGGRNEQFF
>TRBV5-1|TRBD2|TRBJ2-3|-
TGCGCCAGCAGCTTGGGACTAGCGGTTTACACAGATACGCAGTATTTT
CASSLGLAVYTDTQYF
>TRBV30|TRBD1|TRBJ1-1|few
TGTGCCTGGAGGGCTCTATGGGGACAGGGGAACACTGAAGCTTTCTTT
CAWRALWGQGNTEAFF
>TRBV6-5|-|TRBJ1-1|-
TGTGCCAGCAGTTACATTGGGGGCTCGGGTGAAGCTTCCTTT
CASSYIGGSGEASF
>TRBV28|TRBD2|TRBJ2-1|few
TGTGCCATCGGACTAGCTAACAATGAGCAGTTCTTC
CAIGLANNEQFF
>TRBV15|-|TRBJ2-3|few
TGTGCCACCAGCAGAGGTAGAATACCAGATACGCAGTATTTT
CATSRGRIPDTQYF
>TRBV14|TRBD1|TRBJ2-1|-
TGTGCCAGCAGCCCTTCGACAGGGCCCTACAATGAGCAGTTCTTC
CASSPSTGPYNEQFF
>TRBV30|TRBD2|TRBJ2-2|-
TGTGCCTGGACCCGCCTGAGGGCGGGAGTGGTCGGCACCGGGGAGCTGTTTTTT
CAWTRLRAGVVGTGELFF
>TRBV21-1|-|TRBJ2-5|-
TGTGCCAGCAGCAAAGCCCACAACCCTTCGACAGGGGCGGTATTTCAAGAGACCCAGTACTTC
CASSKAHNPSTGAVFQETQYF
>TRBV28|-|TRBJ1-5|-
TGTGCCACTCATATCGCGGGATATGGCAATCAGCCCCAGCATTTT
CATHIAGYGNQPQHF
>TRBV28|TRBD2|TRBJ2-7|-
TGTGCCAGCAGTCATAGCGGGGGATACTACTACGAGCAGTACTTC
CASSHSGGYYYEQYF
>TRBV5-6|-|TRBJ2-4|-
TGTGCCAGCAGCGATCGACAGATTCCTAACATTCAGTACTTC
CASSDRQIPNIQYF